This TCR beta chain was observed in a study of CD8 T cells in ankylosing spondylitis (TCRdb year 2017). About the full investigation: The study profiled T cell receptor beta repertoires in healthy donors and ankylosing spondylitis patients to find disease-linked TCR variants. The whole study cohort included 108 healthy donors and 25 ankylosing spondylitis patients. Samples of peripheral blood were taken, and for ankylosing spondylitis patients, synovial fluid was collected as well.

The germline V gene (reference sequence) supplies CDR1 SEHNR and CDR2 FQNEAQ. Spanning cysteine to phenylalanine, the CDR3 consists of 13 amino acids. Just CDR3 DNA is preserved here, 39 bases in frame from base 1. Between the V and J ends, shortened by 3 bases and 8 bases respectively, the junction contains 13 bases. Here is what the overall study found, with its caveats: Some motif variants were previously reported in synovial fluid and blood of reactive arthritis patients, suggesting common disease-initiation mechanisms. A CD8+ phenotype was shown by the disease-linked clones, which were found at relatively low frequencies in peripheral blood. Blood from ankylosing spondylitis patients appeared to be characterized by a TCR beta motif composed of 7 to 9 highly homologous amino acid variants. According to the report, matched synovial fluid samples from ankylosing spondylitis patients were significantly enriched for the disease-linked clones.

On this clonotype itself: Its recognized antigen is unknown. Base qualities are not at hand, and no much larger clone is one base apart.

TCRdb names Illumina HiSeq 2500 as the instrument used. Quantitative 5'-RACE with molecular barcodes was the method used to prepare the TCR beta libraries. In the paper's pipeline: To identify disease-linked TCR variants, a new computational method was used, one built on a probabilistic model of VDJ rearrangement. TCRdb redid the processing of the public reads, applying fastp at Q25 and MiXCR, and retained in-frame beta chains. Entries are consolidated by CDR3 protein sequence, retaining the most common genes and DNA. The V and J calls reflect TCRdb's pipeline rather than the authors' work. This sample lists about 320,000 distinct CDR3 sequences; approximately 10% were detected once. The ten largest make up 8% to 9.5% of the sample.

The chain uses TRBV7-9 and TRBJ1-2; the D segment could be TRBD1, given 6 matching bases. This clonotype was obtained from a female donor with ankylosing spondylitis or in good health (not recorded which). Sequencing was done on a sample of blood, either unsorted or a sorted T cell fraction (not recorded which). The CDR3 protein sequence reads: CASSLGPQGGYTF. The bases are TGTGCCAGCAGCTTGGGCCCCCAGGGGGGCTACACCTTC.